This is a list of T cell receptor beta chains from one sample in a study of identical twins. TCRdb reprocessed the 5' RACE reads via MiXCR and lists one record per CDR3 protein. The table lists roughly 770,000 distinct CDR3 sequences, roughly 18% of them singletons, with approximately 14% in the top ten. This sample was also put to use in a study of T cells expressing NK-cell markers.

The sample was PBMCs. The receptors originated from a woman younger than 30 in good health. Each CDR3 is given with its conserved first and last residue. The D gene is left open where the match is weak. Clone size, where shown, is once, few, many, or a class for clones that have expanded.

clone size	D gene	V gene	J gene	CDR3 DNA	CDR3 protein
few	TRBD1	TRBV12-3/TRBV12-4	TRBJ2-7	TGTGCCAGCAGTGGACAGGCACCGGGGGAGCAGTACTTC	CASSGQAPGEQYF
.	.	TRBV21-1	TRBJ1-5	TGTGCCAGCAGCAGATTCTGCAATCAGCCCCAGCATTTT	CASSRFCNQPQHF
few	.	TRBV5-5	TRBJ2-6	TGTGTCAAGGGCCGTAGGGCTGGGGCCAACGTCCTGACTTTC	CVKGRRAGANVLTF
few	TRBD2	TRBV10-3	TRBJ2-1	TGTGCCTCAACAGCGGGGCGAGACAATGAGCAGTTCTTC	CASTAGRDNEQFF
.	TRBD2	TRBV12-5	TRBJ2-1	TGTGCTAGTGGTTTGGCCCGGACTAGCGGGGGAAACAATGAGCAGTTCTTC	CASGLARTSGGNNEQFF
.	.	TRBV7-2	TRBJ2-3	TGTGCCAGCAGCTTAGTGGGGCCCACAGATACGCAGTATTTT	CASSLVGPTDTQYF
.	.	TRBV20-1	TRBJ2-7	TGCAGTGCTGTACCGGCGGACACCTACTACGAGCAGTACTTC	CSAVPADTYYEQYF
.	.	TRBV20-1	TRBJ2-7	TGCAGTGCTAGTAGCGATAACTACGAGCAGTACTTC	CSASSDNYEQYF
many	TRBD1	TRBV12-3/TRBV12-4	TRBJ2-7	TGTGCCAGCAGCCCCGGGACAGGGGGCTTCGAGCAGTACTTC	CASSPGTGGFEQYF
.	TRBD1	TRBV7-8	TRBJ2-1	TGTGCCAGCAGCCCGACGGACAGGGTCTACAATGAGCAGTTCTTC	CASSPTDRVYNEQFF
.	TRBD1	TRBV20-1	TRBJ1-5	TGCAGTGCTCGTAACCCCGGGACAGGGCAAGGCCAGCCCCAGCATTTT	CSARNPGTGQGQPQHF
few	TRBD2	TRBV20-1	TRBJ2-2	TGCAGTGCCCACAGCGGGGGGAACACCGGGGAGCTGTTTTTT	CSAHSGGNTGELFF
many	TRBD1	TRBV12-3/TRBV12-4	TRBJ1-5	TGTGCCAGCAGTTTAGGGGAACAGGGGGGACAGCCCCAGCATTTT	CASSLGEQGGQPQHF
many	.	TRBV7-2	TRBJ2-1	TGTGCCAGCAGCTTAAATCCTAGCGTCAATGAGCAGTTCTTC	CASSLNPSVNEQFF
few	TRBD1	TRBV3-1	TRBJ1-2	TGTGCCAGCAGCCCGGAGACAGGGGGGGACTATGGCTACACCTTC	CASSPETGGDYGYTF
.	TRBD2	TRBV29-1	TRBJ2-1	TGCAGCGTCGGACTAGCGGATGAGCAGTTCTTC	CSVGLADEQFF
many	.	TRBV5-1	TRBJ2-1	TGCGCCAGCAGCTTGGGGGAAGAGCAGTTCTTC	CASSLGEEQFF
.	TRBD2	TRBV12-3/TRBV12-4	TRBJ2-1	TGTGCCAGCAGTCTCCTAAGCGGGGTGAGATACAATGAGCAGTTCTTC	CASSLLSGVRYNEQFF
.	.	TRBV12-3/TRBV12-4	TRBJ2-2	TGTGCCAGCAGATCCGGGTCCGGGGAGCTGTTTTTT	CASRSGSGELFF
few	.	TRBV7-8	TRBJ1-1	TGTGCCTCGGGGGGGCCGAACACTGAAGCTTTCTTT	CASGGPNTEAFF
many	.	TRBV29-1	TRBJ1-1	TGCCAAGTTTCCCAGAACACTGAAGCTTTCTTT	CQVSQNTEAFF
.	TRBD2	TRBV10-3	TRBJ2-2	TGTGCCATCAGTGACTGGACTAGCGGGAGAATCGCCGGGGAGCTGTTTTTT	CAISDWTSGRIAGELFF
.	.	TRBV12-3/TRBV12-4	TRBJ1-2	TGTGCCAGCAGGACGGAGGGCGGTTATGGCTACACCTTC	CASRTEGGYGYTF
few	.	TRBV7-2	TRBJ1-5	TGTGCCAGCAGCGTACAGGGAGGAGGAAATCAGCCCCAGCATTTT	CASSVQGGGNQPQHF
few	.	TRBV5-1	TRBJ1-6	TGCGCCAGCAGCGTAGATAGCTCCTATAATTCACCCCTCCACTTT	CASSVDSSYNSPLHF
.	TRBD1	TRBV5-1	TRBJ2-1	TGCGCCAGCAGGGACAGGGGTTCGACAAACAACAATGAGCAGTTCTTC	CASRDRGSTNNNEQFF
.	TRBD2	TRBV5-1	TRBJ2-3	TGCGCCAGCAAGGCGGGGGGCCCCCGGGGAGGAACGCAGTATTTT	CASKAGGPRGGTQYF
few	TRBD1	TRBV20-1	TRBJ2-1	TGCAGTGCTTCCCCTCTAGACAGGGGGGATGCCAATGAGCAGTTCTTC	CSASPLDRGDANEQFF
.	.	TRBV29-1	TRBJ2-7	TGCAGCGTCCGGGACGGGGCCTACGAGCAGTACTTC	CSVRDGAYEQYF
few	TRBD1	TRBV7-8	TRBJ1-4	TGTGCCAGCAGCTCCCAGGGGGCGTACAATGAAAAACTGTTTTTT	CASSSQGAYNEKLFF
.	TRBD1	TRBV20-1	TRBJ2-3	TGCAGTGCTACCGAGACAGGGAGAGAGACAGATACGCAGTATTTT	CSATETGRETDTQYF
.	.	TRBV4-1	TRBJ2-1	TGCGCCAGCAGCCAAGATAGGGCCCACAATGAGCAGTTCTTC	CASSQDRAHNEQFF
.	TRBD2	TRBV20-1	TRBJ2-1	TGCAGTGCTCTGGTAGCGGGGTACAATGAGCAGTTCTTC	CSALVAGYNEQFF
.	.	TRBV4-3	TRBJ2-7	TGCGCCAGCAGCCAGTTTATCCTGCGCGAGCAGTACTTC	CASSQFILREQYF
.	TRBD1	TRBV27	TRBJ2-1	TGTGCCAGCAGTTTAAAGGGGGCGGGCGAGCTGCAGCAGTTCTTC	CASSLKGAGELQQFF
few	.	TRBV7-2	TRBJ1-6	TGTGCCAGCAGCCTAACTCAAACAGTGTCTAATTCACCCCTCCACTTT	CASSLTQTVSNSPLHF
few	TRBD2	TRBV20-1	TRBJ2-3	TGCAGTGCTAGAAACGGGCGGGAGGGTGGAGATACGCAGTATTTT	CSARNGREGGDTQYF
few	.	TRBV20-1	TRBJ1-6	TGCAGTGCTAGTGTACAGTCGAATTCACCCCTCCACTTT	CSASVQSNSPLHF
many	.	TRBV29-1	TRBJ1-2	TGCAGCGTGCAAGGACTCGGTGGCTACACCTTC	CSVQGLGGYTF
.	.	TRBV7-9	TRBJ2-7	TGTGCCAGCAGCTTTTTGGTCCATGGGGGCGAGCAGTACTTC	CASSFLVHGGEQYF
few	.	TRBV9	TRBJ2-5	TGTGCCAGCAGCGTAGCACCCCAGGGAGAGACCCAGTACTTC	CASSVAPQGETQYF
.	TRBD1	TRBV14	TRBJ2-3	TGTGCCAGCAGGGGGACAGGGACGTCGGAAGATACGCAGTATTTT	CASRGTGTSEDTQYF
.	.	TRBV5-1	TRBJ1-2	TGCGCCAGCAGTATCGGCAGGGGCTACACCTTC	CASSIGRGYTF
.	.	TRBV12-3/TRBV12-4	TRBJ2-1	TGTGCCAGCAGCACGACAGTTCTTGGGAATGAGCAGTTCTTC	CASSTTVLGNEQFF
.	TRBD2	TRBV12-3/TRBV12-4	TRBJ2-3	TGTGCCAGCAGTTTCCAGCGGGGCCCCTATACGCAGTATTTT	CASSFQRGPYTQYF
.	TRBD1	TRBV12-3/TRBV12-4	TRBJ2-2	TGTGCCACAAAGCAGGGGGCGGTCACCGGGGAGCTGTTTTTT	CATKQGAVTGELFF
few	.	TRBV12-3/TRBV12-4	TRBJ2-7	TGTGCCAGCACCGATGGGTTTTCCTACGAGCAGTACTTC	CASTDGFSYEQYF
few	TRBD2	TRBV5-1	TRBJ2-1	TGCGCCAGCAGCTATACACCCGGGACTAGCCCTGAGCAGTTCTTC	CASSYTPGTSPEQFF
.	.	TRBV12-3/TRBV12-4	TRBJ1-6	TGTGCCAGCAGGATAGATAATTCACCCCTCCACTTT	CASRIDNSPLHF
few	.	TRBV12-3/TRBV12-4	TRBJ2-1	TGTGCCAGCAGTTTTGCAGTGGTAGGGGGAGGTGGGGAGCAGTTCTTC	CASSFAVVGGGGEQFF
.	TRBD2	TRBV5-1	TRBJ2-5	TGCGCCAGCAGCGGGACTAGCGGGAGAGAGACCCAGTACTTC	CASSGTSGRETQYF
few	.	TRBV12-3/TRBV12-4	TRBJ1-4	TGTGCCACCACACCGGGTAATGAAAAACTGTTTTTT	CATTPGNEKLFF
.	TRBD2	TRBV9	TRBJ2-4	TGTGCCAGCAGCGGAAAGCTAGCGGGAAAAAACATTCAGTACTTC	CASSGKLAGKNIQYF
.	.	TRBV20-1	TRBJ1-1	TGCAGTGCCAGGTCAGGGGACACTGAAGCTTTCTTT	CSARSGDTEAFF